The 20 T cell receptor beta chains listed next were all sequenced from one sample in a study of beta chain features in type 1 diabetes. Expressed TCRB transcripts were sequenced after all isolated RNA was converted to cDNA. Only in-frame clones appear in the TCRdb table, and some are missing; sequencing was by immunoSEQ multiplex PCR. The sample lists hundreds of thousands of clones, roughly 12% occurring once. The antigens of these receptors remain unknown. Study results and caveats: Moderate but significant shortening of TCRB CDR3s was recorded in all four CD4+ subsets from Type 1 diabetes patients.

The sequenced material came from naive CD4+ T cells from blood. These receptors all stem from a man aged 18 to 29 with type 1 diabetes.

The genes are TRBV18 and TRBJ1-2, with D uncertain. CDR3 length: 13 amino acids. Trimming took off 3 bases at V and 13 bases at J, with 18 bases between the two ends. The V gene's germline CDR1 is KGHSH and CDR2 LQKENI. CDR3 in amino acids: CASSPGQTDLSTF. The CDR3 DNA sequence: TGTGCCAGCTCACCCGGGCAGACCGACTTATCCACCTTC.

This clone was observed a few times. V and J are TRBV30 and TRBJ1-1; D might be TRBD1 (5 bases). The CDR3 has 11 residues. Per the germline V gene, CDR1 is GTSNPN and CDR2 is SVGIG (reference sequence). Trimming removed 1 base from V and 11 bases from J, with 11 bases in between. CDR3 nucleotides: TGTGCCTGGAGTGGGGGCAGTACGGCTTTCTTT. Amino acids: CAWSGGSTAFF.

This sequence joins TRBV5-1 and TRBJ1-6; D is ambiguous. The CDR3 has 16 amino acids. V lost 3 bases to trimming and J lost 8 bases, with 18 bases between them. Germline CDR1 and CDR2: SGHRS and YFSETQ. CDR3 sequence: CASSSTPQRVDSPLHF. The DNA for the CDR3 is TGCGCCAGCAGCTCGACCCCACAGAGGGTGGATTCACCCCTCCACTTT.

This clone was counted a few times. CDR3 region: CASSFSLVALLNTEAFF. The CDR3 coding sequence is TGTGCCAGCAGTTTTTCCCTTGTGGCGCTTCTAAACACTGAAGCTTTCTTT. This chain uses TRBV27 with TRBJ1-1; D is ambiguous. The length of the CDR3 is 17 residues. V was shortened by 3 bases and J by 2 bases, with 19 bases between the two germline ends. From germline, CDR1 is MNHEY and CDR2 SMNVEV (reference sequence).

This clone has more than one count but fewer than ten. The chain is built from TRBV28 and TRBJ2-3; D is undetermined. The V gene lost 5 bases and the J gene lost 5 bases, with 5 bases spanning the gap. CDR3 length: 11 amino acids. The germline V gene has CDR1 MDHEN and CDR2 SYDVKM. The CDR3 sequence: CASSNIDTQYF. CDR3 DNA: TGTGCCAGCAGTAACATAGATACGCAGTATTTT.

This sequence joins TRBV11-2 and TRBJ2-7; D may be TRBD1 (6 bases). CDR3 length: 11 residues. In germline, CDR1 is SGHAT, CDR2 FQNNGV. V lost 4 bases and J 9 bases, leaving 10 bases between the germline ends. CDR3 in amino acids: CASSSIQGQYF. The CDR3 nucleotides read TGTGCCAGCAGCTCGATACAGGGGCAGTACTTC. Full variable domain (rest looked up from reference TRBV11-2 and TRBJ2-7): EAGVAQSPRYKIIEKRQSVAFWCNPISGHATLYWYQQILGQGPKLLIQFQNNGVVDDSQLPKDRFSAERLKGVDSTLKIQPAKLEDSAVYLCASSSIQGQYFGPGTRLTVT.

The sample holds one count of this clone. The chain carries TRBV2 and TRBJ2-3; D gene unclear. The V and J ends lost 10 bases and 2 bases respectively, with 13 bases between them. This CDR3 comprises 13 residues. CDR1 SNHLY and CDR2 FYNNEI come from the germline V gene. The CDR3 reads CANTNSNTDTQYF. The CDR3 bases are TGTGCCAACACAAACTCGAACACAGATACGCAGTATTTT.

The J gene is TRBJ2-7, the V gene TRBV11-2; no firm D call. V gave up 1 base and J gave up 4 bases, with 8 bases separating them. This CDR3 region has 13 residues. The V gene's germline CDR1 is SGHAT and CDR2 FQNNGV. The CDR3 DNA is TGTGCCAGCAGCTTAGCCTTCCCTTACGAGCAGTACTTC. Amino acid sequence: CASSLAFPYEQYF.

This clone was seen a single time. This chain's CDR3 is CASSSGTGPIYEQYF. CDR3 sequence (DNA): TGTGCCAGCAGTTCCGGGACAGGGCCGATCTACGAGCAGTACTTC. The chain has TRBV6-4 and TRBJ2-7; TRBD1 aligns across 9 bases. CDR1 and CDR2 (germline): MRHNA, SNTAGT. The CDR3 has 15 residues. J gave up 3 bases and V 5 bases, and 8 bases lay outside the gene matches.

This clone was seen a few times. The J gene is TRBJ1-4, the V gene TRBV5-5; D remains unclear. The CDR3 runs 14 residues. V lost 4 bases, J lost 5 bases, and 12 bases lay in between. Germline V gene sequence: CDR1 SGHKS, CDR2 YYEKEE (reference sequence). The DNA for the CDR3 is TGTGCCAGCAGCCCATCCGACGGGAATGAAAAACTGTTTTTT. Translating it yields CASSPSDGNEKLFF.

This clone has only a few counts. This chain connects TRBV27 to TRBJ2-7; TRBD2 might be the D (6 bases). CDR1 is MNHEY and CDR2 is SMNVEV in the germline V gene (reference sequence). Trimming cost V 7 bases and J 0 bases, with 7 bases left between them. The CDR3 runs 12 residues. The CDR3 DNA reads TGTGCCAGCAAGGACTACTCCTACGAGCAGTACTTC. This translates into CASKDYSYEQYF.

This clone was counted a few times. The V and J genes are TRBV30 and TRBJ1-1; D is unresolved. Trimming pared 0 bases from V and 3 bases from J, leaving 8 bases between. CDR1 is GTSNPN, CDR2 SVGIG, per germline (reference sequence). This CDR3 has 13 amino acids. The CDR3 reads CAWSVRPDTEAFF. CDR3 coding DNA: TGTGCCTGGAGTGTTCGTCCTGACACTGAAGCTTTCTTT.

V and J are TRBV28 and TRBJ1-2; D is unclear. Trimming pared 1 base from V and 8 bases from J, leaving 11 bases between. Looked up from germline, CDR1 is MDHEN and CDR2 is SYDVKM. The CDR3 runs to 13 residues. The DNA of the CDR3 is TGTGCCAGCAGTTTATCCGGACGGTTGGGCTACACCTTC. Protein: CASSLSGRLGYTF.

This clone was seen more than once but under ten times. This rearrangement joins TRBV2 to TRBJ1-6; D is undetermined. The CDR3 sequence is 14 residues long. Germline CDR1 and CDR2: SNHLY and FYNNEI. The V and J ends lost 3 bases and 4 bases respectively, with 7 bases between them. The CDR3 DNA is TGTGCCAGCAGTGATCAAGGGTATAATTCACCCCTCCACTTT. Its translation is CASSDQGYNSPLHF.

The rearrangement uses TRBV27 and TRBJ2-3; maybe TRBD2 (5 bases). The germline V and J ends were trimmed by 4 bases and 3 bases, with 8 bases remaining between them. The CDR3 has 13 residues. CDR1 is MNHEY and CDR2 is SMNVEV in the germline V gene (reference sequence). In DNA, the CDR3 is TGTGCCAGCAGTTCTAGCTTTACAGATACGCAGTATTTT. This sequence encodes CASSSSFTDTQYF.

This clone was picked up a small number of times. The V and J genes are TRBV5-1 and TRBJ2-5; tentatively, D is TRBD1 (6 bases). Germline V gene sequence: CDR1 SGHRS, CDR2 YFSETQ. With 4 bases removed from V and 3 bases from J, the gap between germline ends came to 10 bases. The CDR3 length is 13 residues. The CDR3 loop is CASSGGSEETQYF. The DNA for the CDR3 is TGCGCCAGCAGCGGGGGCAGCGAAGAGACCCAGTACTTC.

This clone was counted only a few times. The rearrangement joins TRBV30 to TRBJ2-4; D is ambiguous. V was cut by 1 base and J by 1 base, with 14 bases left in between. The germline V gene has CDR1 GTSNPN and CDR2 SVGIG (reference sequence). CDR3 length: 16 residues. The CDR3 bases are TGTGCCTGGAGTGACGAAGGCGAGTTGGCCAAAAACATTCAGTACTTC. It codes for CAWSDEGELAKNIQYF.

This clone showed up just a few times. CDR3 nucleotide sequence: TGTGCCAGCAGCTTAGCATTGAGGAACACTGAAGCTTTCTTT. Its translation: CASSLALRNTEAFF. The chain combines TRBV7-2 with TRBJ1-1; D gene ambiguous. V lost 0 bases and J lost 1, with 6 bases in between. The CDR3 consists of 14 residues. Germline values: CDR1 SGHTA, CDR2 FQGNSA.

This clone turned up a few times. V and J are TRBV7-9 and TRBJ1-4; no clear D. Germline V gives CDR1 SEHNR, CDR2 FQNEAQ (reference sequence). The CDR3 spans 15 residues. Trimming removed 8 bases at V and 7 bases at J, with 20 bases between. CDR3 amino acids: CASRGIATTSEKLFF. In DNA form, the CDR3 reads TGTGCCAGCCGTGGGATCGCCACGACAAGTGAAAAACTGTTTTTT.

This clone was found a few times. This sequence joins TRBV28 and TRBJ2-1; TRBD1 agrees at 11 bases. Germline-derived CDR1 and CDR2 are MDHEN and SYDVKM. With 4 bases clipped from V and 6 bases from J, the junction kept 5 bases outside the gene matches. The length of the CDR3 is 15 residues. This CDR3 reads CASSSSGTGGNEQFF. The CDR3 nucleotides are TGTGCCAGCAGTTCATCCGGGACAGGGGGCAATGAGCAGTTCTTC.